This TCR beta chain was observed in a study of cytomegalovirus exposure and HLA in healthy donors. Findings and caveats of the study: DRB1 showed the most TCR associations and HLA-C the fewest in a later analysis, as rates varied by HLA locus. Specificity for CMV antigens was confirmed in vitro for a few of the CMV-associated chains.

60 Vbeta and 13 Jbeta primers were used in PCR. This table comes from immunoSEQ multiplex PCR, and its TCRdb copy is limited to in-frame clones, with some not included. Of under 110,000 clones in the sample, approximately 75% were seen once. Trimming removed 2 bases from V and 10 bases from J; junction bases left unmatched: 1. The V gene's germline CDR1 is MNHEY and CDR2 SVGAGI. The CDR3 is 12 amino acids. With regard to this clone: Its specificity is not known.

The TCR originated in a woman in her thirties or forties in good health and CMV-seronegative. The J gene is TRBJ2-1, the V gene TRBV6-5, with TRBD2 matching over 8 bases. Sequenced: PBMCs. The CDR3 DNA reads TGTGCCAGCAGTTACCGCGGGGGGGAGCAGTTCTTC. Translating it yields CASSYRGGEQFF.